The 3 T cell receptor beta chains reported below all come from one sample, sequenced in a study of blood T cell repertoires in COVID-19. The table came from immunoSEQ multiplex PCR; TCRdb's copy has only in-frame clones and leaves some out. The sample holds under 200,000 clones, around 90% seen once. Sequences were obtained from peripheral blood. All receptors come from a man over 45 with acute or convalescent COVID-19.

The chain is built from TRBV5-1 and TRBJ2-5, with 7 bases lining up with TRBD1. Trimming cost V 4 bases and J 5 bases; bases outside gene matches: 11. Germline V lookup: CDR1 SGHRS, CDR2 YFSETQ. This CDR3 has 15 amino acids. The chain's CDR3 is CASSEMQGVGETQYF. The CDR3 DNA sequence: TGCGCCAGCAGCGAAATGCAGGGGGTCGGGGAGACCCAGTACTTC.

The chain couples TRBV7-9 to TRBJ1-1; a possible D gene is TRBD1 (5 bases). Germline V lookup: CDR1 SEHNR, CDR2 FQNEAQ (reference sequence). V was trimmed by 0 bases and J by 7 bases, leaving 15 bases between them. The CDR3 consists of 15 residues. The CDR3 DNA reads TGTGCCAGCAGCTTAGCGCCCCAGGGCAACTATGAAGCTTTCTTT. Its protein is CASSLAPQGNYEAFF.

This clone occurred a few times. This rearrangement joins TRBV24-1 to TRBJ1-4; maybe TRBD1 (6 bases). Trimming pared 1 base from V and 8 bases from J, leaving 19 bases between. The CDR3 runs to 17 residues. Per germline, CDR1 KGHDR and CDR2 SFDVKD. CDR3 sequence reads: CATSDLTSGGQGEKLFF. As DNA, the CDR3 is TGTGCCACCAGTGATTTAACGTCGGGGGGCCAGGGAGAAAAACTGTTTTTT.